The TCR beta chain described here comes from a study of T-cell reconstitution after alpha-beta-depleted transplantation in children. The study's findings and limits: From surviving recipient T cells and thymic progenitors came the high day-60 TCRbeta diversity observed in some patients. T-cell counts and diversity at one year following transplant were attributed mainly to newly produced T cells.

Preparing the TCRbeta library involved the use of unique molecular identifiers. MiXCR, applied by TCRdb to the PCR reads, yields one record per CDR3 protein. The sample has roughly 76,000 distinct CDR3 sequences, 11% seen once. This CDR3 is built from 17 residues. V was pared by 5 bases and J by 4 bases, with 17 bases of the junction left unmatched. CDR1 DFQATT and CDR2 SNEGSKA come from the germline V gene (reference sequence). This clonotype was counted many times. No antigen is known for it. This clonotype originated in a boy aged 5-17 years with acute myeloid leukemia, due to receive a stem cell transplant. Sequencing was performed on PBMCs, taken before TCRalphabeta/CD19-depleted stem cell transplant. The chain carries TRBV20-1 and TRBJ2-5; TRBD2 agrees at 9 bases. DNA for the CDR3: TGCAGTGCTGGCGCCACCGGTGGCGGGGGGGCCGCAGAGACCCAGTACTTC. Its protein is CSAGATGGGGAAETQYF.